This T cell receptor (beta chain) originates from a study of blood T cell repertoires in COVID-19. Per the study methods: Reference gene primer amplification in the assay estimated nucleated cell counts. Repertoires were generated with immunoSEQ multiplex PCR, while TCRdb's copy carries only in-frame clones and drops some. The V and J calls and clone size were taken over from that table, and D and trimming were inferred from the DNA. This table has around 310,000 clones, over 85% appearing once. The CDR3 covers 13 residues. V shed 6 bases and J shed 3 bases, with 8 bases lying between them. Germline V lookup: CDR1 MDHEN, CDR2 SYDVKM.

The chain links TRBV28 to TRBJ2-2; D may be TRBD1 (5 bases). The sample was PBMCs or T cells enriched from blood (not recorded which). The TCR originated in a woman in her thirties who had recovered from COVID-19. CDR3 sequence: CASSRQYTGELFF. The CDR3 DNA reads TGTGCCAGCAGCAGACAGTACACCGGGGAGCTGTTTTTT.